Below, one T cell receptor (beta chain) is given with its context. Its antigen is unidentified. TCRdb reprocessed the 5' RACE reads with MiXCR, giving one entry per CDR3 protein. The table lists nearly 250,000 distinct CDR3 sequences, approximately 15% of them singletons. The CDR3 length is 12 residues. Deletions cut 3 bases from V and 3 bases from J, with 8 bases between. The germline gives CDR1 DFQATT, CDR2 SNEGSKA (reference sequence). These data come from a study of T-cell memory formation after mild COVID-19. For the study at large: For the most part, TCR clusters were specific to one donor. Regarding the study as a whole: Clones contracting day 15 to 85 were balanced CD4/CD8; later expanders leaned CD4+. Among clones peaking at day 37 in the second wave, SARS-CoV-2 specificity remained unconfirmed.

The sequence was obtained from an adult woman who had mild COVID-19 (a few samples of this study predate the infection). Cell type and time point are not known. This chain joins TRBV20-1 and TRBJ1-1; no firm D call. The specimen was PBMCs or a T cell subset sorted from them (not recorded which). The CDR3 here is CSASLRDTEAFF. The CDR3 DNA reads as TGCAGTGCTAGCTTAAGGGACACTGAAGCTTTCTTT.